Listed below are T cell receptor beta chains from one sample, sequenced in a study of CD8 T cells in ankylosing spondylitis. MiXCR was run by TCRdb on the 5' RACE reads, yielding one entry per CDR3 protein. The sample lists more than 300,000 distinct CDR3 sequences, approximately 10% occurring once. Sequenced input: blood, either unsorted or a sorted T cell fraction (not recorded which). The source of these receptors is a female donor with ankylosing spondylitis or in good health (not recorded which). Each CDR3 is given with its conserved first and last residue. The D gene is left open where the match is weak. Clone size is not always given. Where it is, it says once, few, many or a class for expanded clones.

cdr3_aa: CSARDLAGETFEQYF
cdr3_nt: TGCAGTGCTAGAGACTTAGCGGGCGAGACCTTCGAGCAGTACTTC
v_call: TRBV20-1
clone_size: many
d_call: TRBD2
j_call: TRBJ2-7

cdr3_aa: CASSLETGAIPQPQHF
cdr3_nt: TGTGCCAGCAGCTTAGAAACTGGGGCGATACCTCAGCCCCAGCATTTT
v_call: TRBV7-3
clone_size: .
d_call: .
j_call: TRBJ1-5

cdr3_aa: CASSPGLQGAYGYTF
cdr3_nt: TGTGCCAGCAGTCCCGGACTACAGGGCGCCTATGGCTACACCTTC
v_call: TRBV12-3/TRBV12-4
clone_size: .
d_call: .
j_call: TRBJ1-2

cdr3_aa: CASSSDTHYRDRGTDTQYF
cdr3_nt: TGTGCCAGCAGTTCGGACACACATTACCGGGACAGGGGCACAGATACGCAGTATTTT
v_call: TRBV12-3/TRBV12-4
clone_size: few
d_call: TRBD1
j_call: TRBJ2-3

cdr3_aa: CASSENAGSGYEQYF
cdr3_nt: TGTGCCAGCAGTGAAAATGCGGGTTCAGGATACGAGCAGTACTTC
v_call: TRBV2
clone_size: .
d_call: .
j_call: TRBJ2-7

cdr3_aa: CASSLDAPPLHF
cdr3_nt: TGTGCCAGCAGCTTAGATGCCCCACCCCTCCACTTT
v_call: TRBV7-2
clone_size: few
d_call: .
j_call: TRBJ1-6

cdr3_aa: CASSQVGGNTEAFF
cdr3_nt: TGTGCCAGCAGCCAAGTCGGCGGGAACACTGAAGCTTTCTTT
v_call: TRBV3-1
clone_size: .
d_call: .
j_call: TRBJ1-1

cdr3_aa: CASSLVGDMANVLTF
cdr3_nt: TGTGCCAGCAGCTTAGTCGGGGATATGGCCAACGTCCTGACTTTC
v_call: TRBV7-8
clone_size: many
d_call: .
j_call: TRBJ2-6

cdr3_aa: CSARVVAGGYGEQYF
cdr3_nt: TGCAGTGCTAGAGTAGTAGCGGGCGGGTATGGGGAGCAGTACTTC
v_call: TRBV20-1
clone_size: few
d_call: TRBD2
j_call: TRBJ2-7

cdr3_aa: CSVGTAREAFF
cdr3_nt: TGCAGCGTTGGGACGGCGCGTGAAGCTTTCTTT
v_call: TRBV29-1
clone_size: few
d_call: .
j_call: TRBJ1-1

cdr3_aa: CASSLGQGGYNEQFF
cdr3_nt: TGCGCCAGCAGCCTGGGACAGGGGGGATACAATGAGCAGTTCTTC
v_call: TRBV5-1
clone_size: many
d_call: TRBD1
j_call: TRBJ2-1